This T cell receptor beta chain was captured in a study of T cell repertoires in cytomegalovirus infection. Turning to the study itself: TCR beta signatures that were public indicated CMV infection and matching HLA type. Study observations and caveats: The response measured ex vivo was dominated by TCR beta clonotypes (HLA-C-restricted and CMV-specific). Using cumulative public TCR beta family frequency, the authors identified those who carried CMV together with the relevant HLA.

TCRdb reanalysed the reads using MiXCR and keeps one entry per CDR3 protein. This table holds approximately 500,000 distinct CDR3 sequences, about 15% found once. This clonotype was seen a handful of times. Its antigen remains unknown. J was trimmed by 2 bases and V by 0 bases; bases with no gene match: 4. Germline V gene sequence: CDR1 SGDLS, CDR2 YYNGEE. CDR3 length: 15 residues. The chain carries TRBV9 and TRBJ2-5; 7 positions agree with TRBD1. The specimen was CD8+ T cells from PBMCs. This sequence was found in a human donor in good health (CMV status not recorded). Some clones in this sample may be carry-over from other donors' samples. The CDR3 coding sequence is TGTGCCAGCAGCGTAGCGGGACAGACACAAGAGACCCAGTACTTC. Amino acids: CASSVAGQTQETQYF. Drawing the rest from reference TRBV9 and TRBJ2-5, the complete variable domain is DSGVTQTPKHLITATGQRVTLRCSPRSGDLSVYWYQQSLDQGLQFLIQYYNGEERAKGNILERFSAQQFPDLHSELNLSSLELGDSALYFCASSVAGQTQETQYFGPGTRLLVL.